This TCR beta chain was sequenced during a study of blood T cell repertoires in COVID-19. Study-wide background: The cDNA or gDNA used as material had been derived from T cells, B-cell-depleted T cells, or PBMCs.

This clone has just a few counts. Libraries were prepared by immunoSEQ multiplex PCR; TCRdb keeps only in-frame clonotypes and omits some of them. The sample lists roughly 80,000 clones; approximately 84% were seen once. CDR3 size: 15 residues. The sample was peripheral blood. The origin of this receptor is a man in his sixties with active or convalescent COVID-19. V and J are TRBV21-1 and TRBJ1-1; no DNA check was done on the table's D call, TRBD1. TRBV21-1 has pseudogene status. DNA of the CDR3: TGTGCCAGCAGCGTACAGGGGGCGGGGGACACTGAAGCTTTCTTT. It translates to CASSVQGAGDTEAFF.